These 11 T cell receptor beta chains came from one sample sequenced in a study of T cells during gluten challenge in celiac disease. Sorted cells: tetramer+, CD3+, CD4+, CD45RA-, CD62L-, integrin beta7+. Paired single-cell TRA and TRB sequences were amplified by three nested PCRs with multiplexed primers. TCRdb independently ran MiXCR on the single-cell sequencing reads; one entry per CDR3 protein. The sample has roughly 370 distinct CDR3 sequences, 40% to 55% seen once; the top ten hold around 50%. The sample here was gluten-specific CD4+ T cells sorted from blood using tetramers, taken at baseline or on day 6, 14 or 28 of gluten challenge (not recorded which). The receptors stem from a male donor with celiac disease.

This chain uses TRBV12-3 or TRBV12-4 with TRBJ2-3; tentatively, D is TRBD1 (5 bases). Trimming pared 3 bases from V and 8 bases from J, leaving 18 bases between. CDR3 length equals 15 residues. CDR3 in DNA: TGTGCCAGCAGTTTCCTGGGGCAGGGAACGGTTACGCAGTATTTT. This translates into CASSFLGQGTVTQYF.

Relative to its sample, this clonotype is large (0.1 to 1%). The CDR3 DNA follows: TGTGCCAGCTCATTAGCGGGGTGGGACACTGAAGCTTTCTTT. Protein sequence: CASSLAGWDTEAFF. This chain uses TRBV18 with TRBJ1-1; D is unclear. Per the germline V gene, CDR1 is KGHSH and CDR2 is LQKENI. This CDR3 comprises 14 residues. V lost 5 bases, J lost 3 bases, and 13 bases lay in between.

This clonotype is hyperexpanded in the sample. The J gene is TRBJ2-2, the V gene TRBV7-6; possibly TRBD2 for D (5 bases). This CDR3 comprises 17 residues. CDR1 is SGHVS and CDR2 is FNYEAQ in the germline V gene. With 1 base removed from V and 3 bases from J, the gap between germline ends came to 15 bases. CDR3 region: CASSLVGLKWDTGELFF. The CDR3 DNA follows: TGTGCCAGCAGCTTAGTTGGACTGAAGTGGGACACCGGGGAGCTGTTTTTT.

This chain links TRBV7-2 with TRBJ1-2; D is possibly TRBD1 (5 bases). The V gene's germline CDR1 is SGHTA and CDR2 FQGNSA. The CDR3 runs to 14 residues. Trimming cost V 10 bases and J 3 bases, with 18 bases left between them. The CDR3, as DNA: TGTGCCACCGATCTTAGGGCAGGGCACTATGGCTACACCTTC. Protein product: CATDLRAGHYGYTF.

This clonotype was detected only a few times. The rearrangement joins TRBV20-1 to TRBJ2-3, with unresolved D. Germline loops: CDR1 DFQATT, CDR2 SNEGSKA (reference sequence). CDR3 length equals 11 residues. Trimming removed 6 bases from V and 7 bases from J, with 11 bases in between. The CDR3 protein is CSAGLPNTQYF. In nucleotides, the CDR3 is TGCAGTGCGGGGTTACCGAATACGCAGTATTTT.

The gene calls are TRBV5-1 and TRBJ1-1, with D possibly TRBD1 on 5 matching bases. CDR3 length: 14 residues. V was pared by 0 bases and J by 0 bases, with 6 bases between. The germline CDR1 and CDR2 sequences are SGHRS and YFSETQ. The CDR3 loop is CASSLGGMNTEAFF. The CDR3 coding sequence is TGCGCCAGCAGCTTGGGGGGCATGAACACTGAAGCTTTCTTT.

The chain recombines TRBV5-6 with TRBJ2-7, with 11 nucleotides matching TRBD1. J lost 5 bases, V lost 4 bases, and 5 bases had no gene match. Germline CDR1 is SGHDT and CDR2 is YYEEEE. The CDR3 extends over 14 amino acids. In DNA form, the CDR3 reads TGTGCCAGCAGCACTCCGGGACAGGGGGACGAGCAGTACTTC. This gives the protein CASSTPGQGDEQYF.

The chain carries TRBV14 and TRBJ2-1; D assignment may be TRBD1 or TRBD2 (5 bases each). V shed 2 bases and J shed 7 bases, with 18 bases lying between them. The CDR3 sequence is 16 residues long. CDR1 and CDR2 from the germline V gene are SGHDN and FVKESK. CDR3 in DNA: TGTGCCAGCAGCCAATTTCGGGACGGACTTTGGAATGAGCAGTTCTTC. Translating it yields CASSQFRDGLWNEQFF.

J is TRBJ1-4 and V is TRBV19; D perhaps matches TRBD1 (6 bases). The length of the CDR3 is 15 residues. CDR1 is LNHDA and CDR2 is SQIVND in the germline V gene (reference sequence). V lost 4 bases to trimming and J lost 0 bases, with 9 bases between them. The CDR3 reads CASSTYRATNEKLFF. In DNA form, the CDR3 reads TGTGCCAGTAGTACTTACAGGGCAACTAATGAAAAACTGTTTTTT. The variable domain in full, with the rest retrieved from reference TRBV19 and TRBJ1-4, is DGGITQSPKYLFRKEGQNVTLSCEQNLNHDAMYWYRQDPGQGLRLIYYSQIVNDFQKGDIAEGYSVSREKKESFPLTVTSAQKNPTAFYLCASSTYRATNEKLFFGSGTQLSVL.

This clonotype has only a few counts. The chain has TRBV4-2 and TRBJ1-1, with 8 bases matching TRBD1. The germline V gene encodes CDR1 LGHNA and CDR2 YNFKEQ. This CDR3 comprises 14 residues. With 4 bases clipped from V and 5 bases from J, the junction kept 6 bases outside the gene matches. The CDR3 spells CASSRGQGSTEAFF. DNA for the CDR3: TGTGCCAGCAGCCGAGGACAGGGCAGTACTGAAGCTTTCTTT.

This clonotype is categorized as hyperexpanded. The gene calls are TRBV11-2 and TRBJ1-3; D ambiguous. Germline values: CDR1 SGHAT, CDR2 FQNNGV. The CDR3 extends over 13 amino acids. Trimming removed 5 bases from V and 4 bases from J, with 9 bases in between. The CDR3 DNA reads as TGTGCCAGCAGCGACCGTTTGGGAAACACCATATATTTT. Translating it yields CASSDRLGNTIYF.